A selection of T cell receptor beta chains follows, all from one sample in a study of shared clonotypes between healthy human individuals. The protocol was immunoSEQ multiplex PCR, while the TCRdb copy is restricted to in-frame clones and leaves out a portion. The table includes approximately 500,000 clones, over 70% detected once. Specimen: PBMCs. These receptor sequences come from a woman aged 40 to 50 in good health. Some clones in this sample may be carry-over from other donors' samples. Both conserved end residues are part of each CDR3. A D gene is named only where the DNA matches it firmly. Not all rows give a size; the values are once, few, many and, for expanded clones, a class.

J gene: TRBJ1-2; clone size: once; D gene: .; V gene: TRBV5-4; CDR3 DNA: TGTGCCAGCAGCTTAGCAGTCGACTATGGCTACACCTTC; CDR3 protein: CASSLAVDYGYTF
J gene: TRBJ1-5; clone size: .; D gene: .; V gene: TRBV29-1; CDR3 DNA: TGCAGCGTTGAGGAGACATTGGGTCAGCCCCAGCATTTT; CDR3 protein: CSVEETLGQPQHF
J gene: TRBJ2-7; clone size: once; D gene: .; V gene: TRBV29-1; CDR3 DNA: TGCAGCGTTGGGAGGGCTCGCGAGCAGTACTTC; CDR3 protein: CSVGRAREQYF
J gene: TRBJ1-1; clone size: .; D gene: TRBD1; V gene: TRBV7-9; CDR3 DNA: TGTGCCAGCAGCCAGGGGGGCCTCCCGAACACTGAAGCTTTCTTT; CDR3 protein: CASSQGGLPNTEAFF
J gene: TRBJ1-2; clone size: .; D gene: .; V gene: TRBV9; CDR3 DNA: TGTGCCAGCAGCTTGCAAGCCTCAACTTGGTATGGCTACACCTTC; CDR3 protein: CASSLQASTWYGYTF
J gene: TRBJ2-7; clone size: .; D gene: .; V gene: TRBV10-2; CDR3 DNA: TGCGCCAGCAGTGAGTCCACCCAGGTATGGGACGAGCAGTACTTC; CDR3 protein: CASSESTQVWDEQYF
J gene: TRBJ1-4; clone size: .; D gene: .; V gene: TRBV4-2; CDR3 DNA: TGTGCCAGCAGCCATGGCCGGGGGGAGGAAAAACTGTTTTTT; CDR3 protein: CASSHGRGEEKLFF
J gene: TRBJ2-2; clone size: .; D gene: .; V gene: TRBV5-1; CDR3 DNA: TGCGCCAGCAGCTTGGCCGTGACAGGGAACACCGGGGAGCTGTTTTTT; CDR3 protein: CASSLAVTGNTGELFF
J gene: TRBJ2-3; clone size: .; D gene: .; V gene: TRBV15; CDR3 DNA: TGTGCCACCAGCAGAGATGGCGGGATCGGGGCAGATACGCAGTATTTT; CDR3 protein: CATSRDGGIGADTQYF
J gene: TRBJ2-3; clone size: .; D gene: .; V gene: TRBV2; CDR3 DNA: TGTGCCAGTTCAGGGACGAGCACAGATACGCAGTATTTT; CDR3 protein: CASSGTSTDTQYF
J gene: TRBJ2-3; clone size: once; D gene: .; V gene: TRBV6-4; CDR3 DNA: TGTGCCAGCAGTGATGGGGGGAAGAGCACAGATACGCAGTATTTT; CDR3 protein: CASSDGGKSTDTQYF
J gene: TRBJ2-1; clone size: .; D gene: .; V gene: TRBV7-9; CDR3 DNA: TGTGCCAGCAGCCAGGACTGGTCGACGGGTGGTGAGCAGTTCTTC; CDR3 protein: CASSQDWSTGGEQFF
J gene: TRBJ2-5; clone size: once; D gene: .; V gene: TRBV6-6; CDR3 DNA: TGTGCCAGCAGCCCCCCCGGACTAAGTGAGACCCAGTACTTC; CDR3 protein: CASSPPGLSETQYF
J gene: TRBJ1-4; clone size: few; D gene: .; V gene: TRBV29-1; CDR3 DNA: TGCAGCGTTAGCCGACCCGGGGTTAATGAAAAACTGTTTTTT; CDR3 protein: CSVSRPGVNEKLFF
J gene: TRBJ2-3; clone size: .; D gene: TRBD2; V gene: TRBV11-2; CDR3 DNA: TGTGCCAGCAGCCCCGGGCTAGCGGGATGCTATTTT; CDR3 protein: CASSPGLAGCYF
J gene: TRBJ1-4; clone size: .; D gene: .; V gene: TRBV11-2; CDR3 DNA: TGTGCCAGCAGCTTAGAACTAACGAATGAAAAACTGTTTTTT; CDR3 protein: CASSLELTNEKLFF
J gene: TRBJ2-3; clone size: .; D gene: TRBD1; V gene: TRBV11-1; CDR3 DNA: TGTGCCAGCAGCCCCGACAGGGACGGATTTCGTACGCAGTATTTT; CDR3 protein: CASSPDRDGFRTQYF
J gene: TRBJ2-7; clone size: few; D gene: .; V gene: TRBV7-2; CDR3 DNA: TGTGCCAGCAGCCCCCAACAGGGCGGGACTTTCTACGAGCAGTACTTC; CDR3 protein: CASSPQQGGTFYEQYF
J gene: TRBJ1-2; clone size: .; D gene: TRBD1; V gene: TRBV27; CDR3 DNA: TGTGCCAGCAGTTTGACAGGGGCCTATGGCTACACCTTC; CDR3 protein: CASSLTGAYGYTF
J gene: TRBJ1-5; clone size: .; D gene: TRBD1; V gene: TRBV4-1; CDR3 DNA: TGCGCCAGCAGAGCCGGGACAGGCGCCTCGGGGCAGCCCCAGCATTTT; CDR3 protein: CASRAGTGASGQPQHF
J gene: TRBJ1-1; clone size: .; D gene: .; V gene: TRBV6-6; CDR3 DNA: TGTGCCAGCAGTGATGGATCGAGGGGCACTGAAGCTTTCTTT; CDR3 protein: CASSDGSRGTEAFF
J gene: TRBJ2-3; clone size: .; D gene: TRBD2; V gene: TRBV4-2; CDR3 DNA: TGTGCCAGCAGCCAAGATCTAGCGGGAGGCACAGATACGCAGTATTTT; CDR3 protein: CASSQDLAGGTDTQYF
J gene: TRBJ2-3; clone size: .; D gene: TRBD2; V gene: TRBV6-6; CDR3 DNA: TGTGCCAGCAGTCCCCGGGGTAGCGGGCACACAGATACGCAGTATTTT; CDR3 protein: CASSPRGSGHTDTQYF
J gene: TRBJ2-1; clone size: .; D gene: .; V gene: TRBV7-9; CDR3 DNA: TGTGCCAGCACCAAGATCGGAGAGCAGTTCTTC; CDR3 protein: CASTKIGEQFF
J gene: TRBJ1-5; clone size: once; D gene: .; V gene: TRBV4-1; CDR3 DNA: TGCGCCAGCAGCCAAGGAGGCGGGGCTGGACAGCCCCAGCATTTT; CDR3 protein: CASSQGGGAGQPQHF
J gene: TRBJ2-7; clone size: many; D gene: .; V gene: TRBV5-1; CDR3 DNA: TGCGCCAGCAGCGCAGCTAGCCGAAACTACGAGCAGTACTTC; CDR3 protein: CASSAASRNYEQYF
J gene: TRBJ2-6; clone size: .; D gene: .; V gene: TRBV8-2; CDR3 DNA: TGTGGCAGGAGGGCTATAACACAAAGTCGGGCCAACGTCCTGACTTTC; CDR3 protein: CGRRAITQSRANVLTF
J gene: TRBJ2-7; clone size: .; D gene: TRBD2; V gene: TRBV5-1; CDR3 DNA: TGCGCCAGCAGCTCGGGCGAACCGGGACTAGCATTTTCCGAGCAGTACTTC; CDR3 protein: CASSSGEPGLAFSEQYF